A single sample is the source of the 10 T cell receptor beta chains below, sequenced in a study of control samples from healthy donors and cancer patients. Clones were read by immunoSEQ multiplex PCR, and TCRdb kept only the in-frame ones, dropping some. The repertoire has about 170,000 clones, around nine tenths of them found once; the top ten carry over 4%. Material: blood. The receptor set was obtained from a woman aged 25 to 45 in good health.

This chain uses TRBV27 with TRBJ2-7; 10 bases line up with TRBD2. From germline, CDR1 is MNHEY and CDR2 SMNVEV (reference sequence). The CDR3 runs to 14 residues. V was pared by 4 bases and J by 0 bases, with 0 bases of the junction left unmatched. The CDR3 nucleotides read TGTGCCAGCAGTTCTAGCGGGAGCTCCTACGAGCAGTACTTC. As protein: CASSSSGSSYEQYF.

The chain employs TRBV11-3 and TRBJ2-3; tentatively, D is TRBD1 or TRBD2 (5 bases each). The CDR3 totals 15 residues. Trimming took off 1 base at V and 5 bases at J, with 13 bases between the two ends. In germline, CDR1 is SGHNT, CDR2 YENEEA. The DNA of the CDR3 is TGTGCCAGCAGCTTAGGGGCAGGGAGTAGAGATACGCAGTATTTT. Encoded protein: CASSLGAGSRDTQYF.

V usage is TRBV28 and J usage is TRBJ1-3, with 9 nucleotides matching TRBD1. The CDR3 runs 15 residues. Germline V CDR1 and CDR2: MDHEN, SYDVKM. V lost 4 bases to trimming and J lost 6 bases; unmatched junction nucleotides: 7. CDR3 in amino acids: CASSSDRGRVNTIYF. The CDR3 region has the DNA TGTGCCAGCAGTTCCGACAGGGGGAGGGTAAACACCATATATTTT.

CDR3 coding DNA: TGTGCCACCAGTGATCGGCGGGACAACACCGGGGAGCTGTTTTTT. Its protein is CATSDRRDNTGELFF. The rearrangement links TRBV24-1 to TRBJ2-2; perhaps TRBD2 as D (6 bases). This CDR3 contains 15 residues. The germline CDR1 and CDR2 sequences are KGHDR and SFDVKD. V gave up 3 bases and J gave up 2 bases, with 9 bases separating them.

This clone has just a few counts. The V gene is TRBV5-1, the J gene TRBJ2-1; tentatively, D is TRBD2 (5 bases). Deletions cut 7 bases from V and 2 bases from J, with 16 bases between. CDR1 is SGHRS and CDR2 is YFSETQ in the germline V gene. This CDR3 has 15 residues. The CDR3 protein is CASSSSAVTYNEQFF. As DNA, the CDR3 is TGCGCCAGCTCGTCGTCAGCGGTGACCTACAATGAGCAGTTCTTC.

J is TRBJ1-5 and V is TRBV6-5; 7 bases fit TRBD1. The CDR3 length is 14 residues. CDR1 is MNHEY, CDR2 SVGAGI, per germline. The V and J ends lost 8 bases and 2 bases, in that order; junction bases with no gene match: 6. The CDR3 coding sequence is TGTGCCAGCGGGAGGGGGCAGGGCAATCAGCCCCAGCATTTT. As protein: CASGRGQGNQPQHF.

This chain uses TRBV4-2 with TRBJ2-7; D gene unclear. Germline CDR1 reads LGHNA; CDR2 reads YNFKEQ. Trimming removed 3 bases at V and 1 base at J, with 13 bases between. The CDR3 runs 15 residues. The CDR3 DNA follows: TGTGCCAGCAGCCAGAGTTCGTCGACATCCTACGAGCAGTACTTC. Its protein is CASSQSSSTSYEQYF.

This clone showed up just a few times. J is TRBJ2-7 and V is TRBV15; TRBD2 might be the D (5 bases). The CDR3 spans 13 residues. The germline V gene encodes CDR1 LNHNV and CDR2 YYDKDF (reference sequence). V was clipped by 0 bases and J by 5 bases, with 8 bases between them. As DNA, the CDR3 is TGTGCCACCAGCAGAGATGGACTCGACGAGCAGTACTTC. Its translation is CATSRDGLDEQYF.

This clone was counted a single time. This chain links TRBV30 with TRBJ1-1; unclear D gene. Germline CDR1 and CDR2: GTSNPN and SVGIG (reference sequence). The CDR3 runs 12 residues. Trimming took off 4 bases at V and 0 bases at J, with 6 bases between the two ends. The CDR3 nucleotides are TGTGCCTGGAACCAAGTGAACACTGAAGCTTTCTTT. Its protein product is CAWNQVNTEAFF.

The chain employs TRBV7-2 and TRBJ2-4; possible D gene TRBD1, 5 bases. The CDR3 is made up of 14 amino acids. V was pared by 6 bases and J by 3 bases, with 12 bases between. CDR1 and CDR2 from the germline V gene are SGHTA and FQGNSA. The CDR3 is CASRQGPGKNIQYF. The CDR3, as DNA: TGTGCCAGCAGGCAGGGTCCTGGCAAAAACATTCAGTACTTC.